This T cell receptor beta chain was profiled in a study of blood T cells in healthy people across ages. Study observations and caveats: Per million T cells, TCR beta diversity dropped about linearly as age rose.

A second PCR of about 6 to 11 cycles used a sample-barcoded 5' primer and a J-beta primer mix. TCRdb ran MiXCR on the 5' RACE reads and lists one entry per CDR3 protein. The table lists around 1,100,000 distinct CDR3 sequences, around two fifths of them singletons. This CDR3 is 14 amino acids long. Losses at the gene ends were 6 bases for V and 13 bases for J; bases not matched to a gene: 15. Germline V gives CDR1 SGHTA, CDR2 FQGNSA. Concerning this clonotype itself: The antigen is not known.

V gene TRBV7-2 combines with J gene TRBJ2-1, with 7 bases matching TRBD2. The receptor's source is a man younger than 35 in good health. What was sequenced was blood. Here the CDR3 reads CASSADRGRETQFF. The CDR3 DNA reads TGTGCCAGCAGTGCCGATCGAGGGAGGGAGACCCAGTTCTTC.